This T cell receptor beta chain comes out of a study of T cells in Graves' hyperthyroidism and ophthalmopathy. Study results and limitations: The model made its ophthalmopathy prediction, and onset followed a median roughly 6.5 months later. Ophthalmopathy was distinguished from stable hyperthyroidism by 13 V-J signatures.

Concerning this clonotype itself: The antigen is not known.

Exclusion criteria comprised uncontrolled infection, other autoimmune disease, pregnancy or lactation. RNA transcripts gave rise to amplified TCR beta CDR3 regions. During a first-round RT-PCR of the TCR CDR3, the HTBI primer set was used. TCRdb re-called the multiplex PCR reads through MiXCR, storing one row per CDR3 protein. The table has more than 500,000 distinct CDR3 sequences, around 50% seen once. Material: peripheral blood or thyroid tissue (not recorded which). The TCR was taken from an adult woman with Graves' disease, either hyperthyroidism or ophthalmopathy (not recorded which).

The CDR3 protein is CASSLGARNYGYTF. CDR3 sequence (DNA): TGTGCCAGCAGCTTAGGGGCAAGGAACTATGGCTACACCTTC. The chain uses TRBV7-2 and TRBJ1-2; D unresolved. V lost 1 base and J lost 2, with 8 bases in between. The CDR3 is 14 amino acids. Germline-derived CDR1 and CDR2 are SGHTA and FQGNSA.